Presented here are 27 T cell receptor beta chains from one specimen sequenced in a study of early T cells in non-severe SARS-CoV-2 infection. TCRdb fed the 5' RACE reads into MiXCR, producing one record per CDR3 protein. The sample lists nearly 30,000 distinct CDR3 sequences, about 6.1% occurring once. Sequencing input: whole blood. The receptor set was obtained from an adult who was a healthcare worker with PCR-confirmed SARS-CoV-2 infection or an uninfected control (not recorded which).

The chain links TRBV7-2 to TRBJ1-6; D uncertain. V was clipped by 5 bases and J by 5 bases, with 10 bases between them. This CDR3 comprises 14 residues. Germline CDR1 and CDR2: SGHTA and FQGNSA. This CDR3 reads CASSLTRHNSPLHF. In nucleotides, the CDR3 is TGTGCCAGCAGCCTCACACGTCATAATTCACCCCTCCACTTT.

This clonotype was seen only a few times. CDR3 protein: CASSQVRDTQYF. DNA for the CDR3: TGTGCCAGCAGCCAAGTCAGAGATACGCAGTATTTT. This chain connects TRBV14 to TRBJ2-3, with no clear D. This CDR3 contains 12 residues. The germline CDR1 and CDR2 sequences are SGHDN and FVKESK. Trimming took off 1 base at V and 5 bases at J, with 4 bases between the two ends. The full variable domain, rest sourced from reference TRBV14 and TRBJ2-3, is EAGVTQFPSHSVIEKGQTVTLRCDPISGHDNLYWYRRVMGKEIKFLLHFVKESKQDESGMPNNRFLAERTGGTYSTLKVQPAELEDSGVYFCASSQVRDTQYFGPGTRLTVL.

The sample holds many counts of this clonotype. This chain uses TRBV19 with TRBJ1-4, with TRBD1 matching 8 bases. V lost 6 bases and J lost 10; bases outside the gene matches: 10. Germline loops: CDR1 LNHDA, CDR2 SQIVND (reference sequence). The CDR3 contains 14 residues. The CDR3 protein is CASSTDRGYGKLFF. As DNA, the CDR3 is TGTGCCAGTAGCACCGACAGGGGTTACGGAAAACTGTTTTTT.

This chain joins TRBV7-2 and TRBJ1-2; tentative D call: TRBD1 (6 bases). The germline CDR1 and CDR2 sequences are SGHTA and FQGNSA. The CDR3 spans 16 residues. Trimming pared 5 bases from V and 4 bases from J, leaving 20 bases between. CDR3: CASSPRQALWGYGYTF. DNA for the CDR3: TGTGCCAGCAGCCCGAGACAGGCCCTATGGGGCTATGGCTACACCTTC.

This clonotype appeared many times. The chain combines TRBV6-2 or TRBV6-3 with TRBJ1-1, with D possibly being TRBD1 (5 bases). V was cut by 2 bases and J by 6 bases, with 19 bases left in between. The germline CDR1 and CDR2 sequences are MNHEY and SVGEGT. The CDR3 is made up of 16 amino acids. The CDR3 nucleotides are TGTGCCAGCAGTTACATTACCCAGGGAAGGTGGCCTGAAGCTTTCTTT. Its translation: CASSYITQGRWPEAFF.

This clonotype was recorded many times. This chain joins TRBV4-3 and TRBJ2-3, with 9 nucleotides matching TRBD1. The germline V gene encodes CDR1 LGHNA and CDR2 YSLEER. The CDR3 extends over 16 amino acids. J was trimmed by 5 bases and V by 3 bases; bases with no gene match: 9. DNA for the CDR3: TGCGCCAGCAGCCATTTAACAGGGGGCGGGGGAGATACGCAGTATTTT. Amino acids: CASSHLTGGGGDTQYF.

This clonotype was counted ten times or more. The genes are TRBV15 and TRBJ1-5; D unresolved. There are 14 residues in the CDR3. Germline V CDR1 and CDR2: LNHNV, YYDKDF (reference sequence). V dropped 3 bases and J dropped 1 base, with 7 bases sitting between them. DNA of the CDR3: TGTGCCACCAGCAGCGGGGTCAGCAATCAGCCCCAGCATTTT. It translates to CATSSGVSNQPQHF.

This clonotype was counted many times. The V gene is TRBV4-3, the J gene TRBJ2-5; 15 bases align to TRBD2. Germline CDR1 LGHNA, CDR2 YSLEER. The CDR3 extends over 15 amino acids. J gave up 5 bases and V 4 bases, and 2 bases lay outside the gene matches. CDR3 nucleotides: TGCGCCAGCAGCCCAGGACTAGCGGGGGGGGAGACCCAGTACTTC. Translated, it gives CASSPGLAGGETQYF.

The chain is built from TRBV18 and TRBJ1-4; no reliable D call. The CDR3 totals 12 residues. Trimming took off 6 bases at V and 4 bases at J, with 6 bases between the two ends. The germline V gene encodes CDR1 KGHSH and CDR2 LQKENI. CDR3 nucleotide sequence: TGTGCCAGCTCCAATTATAATGAAAAACTGTTTTTT. It translates to CASSNYNEKLFF. Full variable domain (outside the CDR3, taken from reference TRBV18 and TRBJ1-4): NAGVMQNPRHLVRRRGQEARLRCSPMKGHSHVYWYRQLPEEGLKFMVYLQKENIIDESGMPKERFSAEFPKEGPSILRIQQVVRGDSAAYFCASSNYNEKLFFGSGTQLSVL.

V usage is TRBV18 and J usage is TRBJ1-6; TRBD1 matches at 10 bases. CDR1 KGHSH and CDR2 LQKENI come from the germline V gene. J was trimmed by 7 bases and V by 4 bases; bases with no gene match: 7. CDR3 size: 16 residues. The CDR3 reads CASSLRDRGLNSPLHF. The CDR3 region has the DNA TGTGCCAGCTCACTCCGGGACAGGGGCTTGAATTCACCCCTCCACTTT.

The chain links TRBV12-3 or TRBV12-4 to TRBJ2-2; the D is unclear. CDR3 length: 13 amino acids. V was pared by 5 bases and J by 3 bases, with 7 bases between. CDR3 in amino acids: CASSLADTGELFF. The CDR3 nucleotides are TGTGCCAGCAGTCTCGCGGACACCGGGGAGCTGTTTTTT.

For this clonotype: This clone may be a read error of a much larger clone one base away. This chain links TRBV20-1 with TRBJ2-5, with D uncertain. Germline V gene sequence: CDR1 DFQATT, CDR2 SNEGSKA (reference sequence). The CDR3 spans 12 residues. CDR3 region: CSASPTSETQHF. Written as DNA, the CDR3 is TGCAGTGCTAGCCCCACGTCCGAGACCCAGCACTTC.

This clonotype was seen repeatedly, ten times or more. The gene calls are TRBV6-5 and TRBJ1-2; no clear D. This CDR3 region has 15 residues. Germline CDR1 MNHEY, CDR2 SVGAGI. V shed 0 bases and J shed 6 bases, with 14 bases lying between them. The CDR3 loop reads CASSYSPGPADGYTF. In DNA form, the CDR3 reads TGTGCCAGCAGTTACTCGCCGGGCCCCGCGGATGGCTACACCTTC.

This clonotype was observed many times. V and J are TRBV4-3 and TRBJ1-3; D unresolved. V lost 4 bases to trimming and J lost 0 bases, with 16 bases between them. CDR1 is LGHNA and CDR2 is YSLEER in the germline V gene. The CDR3 is made up of 17 amino acids. DNA of the CDR3: TGCGCCAGCAGCCCGGCAGGATCCTCCAGCTCTGGAAACACCATATATTTT. It codes for CASSPAGSSSSGNTIYF.

This clonotype was seen more than once but under ten times. The gene calls are TRBV20-1 and TRBJ1-1; no definite D call. With 1 base removed from V and 2 bases from J, the gap between germline ends came to 5 bases. Germline-derived CDR1 and CDR2 are DFQATT and SNEGSKA (reference sequence). The CDR3 has 12 amino acids. For the CDR3, the DNA is TGCAGTGCTAGAGTTCACAACACTGAAGCTTTCTTT. It translates to CSARVHNTEAFF.

This clonotype was seen at least ten times. The chain couples TRBV18 to TRBJ1-4; D gene unclear. V lost 3 bases, J lost 4 bases, and 12 bases lay in between. Germline lookup yields CDR1 KGHSH and CDR2 LQKENI. CDR3 size: 15 residues. The CDR3 is CASSPARTDNEKLFF. The CDR3 DNA reads as TGTGCCAGCTCACCGGCGCGAACAGATAATGAAAAACTGTTTTTT.

The V call is TRBV9, the J call TRBJ2-5; D not resolved. Germline CDR1 reads SGDLS; CDR2 reads YYNGEE. This CDR3 contains 14 residues. Trimming removed 0 bases at V and 2 bases at J, with 8 bases between. The CDR3 spells CASSVGQIQETQYF. The CDR3 bases are TGTGCCAGCAGCGTAGGGCAGATACAAGAGACCCAGTACTTC.

This clonotype was recorded many times. This sequence joins TRBV7-6 and TRBJ1-4; 8 bases agree with TRBD1. V lost 3 bases, J lost 8 bases, and 5 bases stayed unmatched. The CDR3 length is 14 residues. The germline V gene has CDR1 SGHVS and CDR2 FNYEAQ. The CDR3 region is CASSFGTGSEKLFF. The CDR3, as DNA: TGTGCCAGCAGCTTCGGGACAGGCTCCGAAAAACTGTTTTTT.

This clonotype was seen ten or more times. This sequence joins TRBV4-3 and TRBJ2-7; 9 positions agree with TRBD1. Per the germline V gene, CDR1 is LGHNA and CDR2 is YSLEER. V gave up 4 bases and J gave up 2 bases; unmatched junction bases: 9. The CDR3 covers 16 residues. CDR3 sequence reads: CASSLIVGTGTYEQYF. The CDR3, as DNA: TGCGCCAGCAGCCTAATAGTAGGGACAGGGACCTACGAGCAGTACTTC.

In its sample, this clonotype was seen many times. The chain couples TRBV18 to TRBJ2-7; a possible D gene is TRBD2 (5 bases). The ends were cut back, 6 bases at V and 3 bases at J, with 12 bases in the middle. The length of the CDR3 is 13 residues. Germline CDR1 and CDR2: KGHSH and LQKENI. Written as DNA, the CDR3 is TGTGCCAGCTCGGAAGGACTGGGCTACGAGCAGTACTTC. It encodes CASSEGLGYEQYF.

This clonotype is categorized as medium-sized (0.01 to 0.1%). V gene TRBV12-2 combines with J gene TRBJ1-1; the table assigns TRBD1, which was not confirmed against the DNA. TRBV12-2 is described as a pseudogene. The CDR3 consists of 15 residues. CDR3 DNA: TGTGCAAGTCGCTTCCCCGGTACCCCAGAATCTGAAGCTTTCTTT. Translated, it gives CASRFPGTPESEAFF.

This clonotype was observed at least ten times. The chain joins TRBV6-2 or TRBV6-3 to TRBJ2-3, with D uncertain. V lost 7 bases and J 2 bases, leaving 10 bases between the germline ends. This CDR3 contains 13 residues. Germline values: CDR1 MNHEY, CDR2 SVGEGT. CDR3 bases: TGTGCCAGCACCGGTCCGACCACAGATACGCAGTATTTT. It codes for CASTGPTTDTQYF.

V is TRBV6-1 and J is TRBJ2-2; D could derive from TRBD1 or TRBD2 (5 bases each). Germline V CDR1 and CDR2: MNHNS, SASEGT. The CDR3 sequence is 15 residues long. The V end was cut by 7 bases, the J end by 4 bases, with 16 bases between. Here the CDR3 reads CASNLGPAGTGELFF. CDR3 nucleotides: TGTGCCAGCAATCTGGGACCAGCCGGCACCGGGGAGCTGTTTTTT.

This clonotype was seen at least ten times. V gene TRBV28 combines with J gene TRBJ1-6, with TRBD1 as a possible D gene (5 bases). Between the trimmed V and J ends, which lost 6 bases and 9 bases, there was a span of 9 bases. Germline V CDR1 and CDR2: MDHEN, SYDVKM. CDR3 length: 12 residues. In DNA, the CDR3 is TGTGCCAGCAGCCCAAGGGGTTCACCCCTCCACTTT. It is translated as CASSPRGSPLHF.

V usage is TRBV27 and J usage is TRBJ2-1, with D possibly being TRBD1 (5 bases). The CDR3 loop spans 12 amino acids. V lost 10 bases and J 0 bases, leaving 7 bases between the germline ends. CDR1 is MNHEY, CDR2 SMNVEV, per germline (reference sequence). Here the CDR3 DNA reads TGTGCCACCCAGGGCTCCTACAATGAGCAGTTCTTC. Translated: CATQGSYNEQFF.

In its sample, this clonotype was seen many times. A read error may account for a junction end that differs from germline. The chain joins TRBV5-4 to TRBJ2-7, with TRBD1 matching 9 bases. Germline V CDR1 and CDR2: SGHNT, YYREEE (reference sequence). CDR3 size: 14 residues. The CDR3, as DNA: TGTGCCAGCAGCTTCCCAACCTCTCGACAGGGGGAGGACTTC. Encoded protein: CASSFPTSRQGEDF.

This clonotype was counted ten times or more. The rearrangement joins TRBV5-1 to TRBJ2-2; 8 bases line up with TRBD1. This CDR3 region has 16 residues. The V gene's germline CDR1 is SGHRS and CDR2 YFSETQ. V lost 0 bases to trimming and J lost 2 bases; unmatched junction nucleotides: 3. The DNA for the CDR3 is TGCGCCAGCAGCTTGGCAGACAGGGGAAACACCGGGGAGCTGTTTTTT. Amino acids: CASSLADRGNTGELFF.